Below, 12 T cell receptor beta chains from the same sample are listed, as sequenced in a study of T cells in women clearing cervical HPV infection. Measured with immunoSEQ multiplex PCR; TCRdb has only the in-frame clones, and not every one. The table counts tens of thousands of clones; 1.4% lies in the top ten. Source material: blood buffy coat. The receptors shown here come from a woman between 18 and 70 years old with a cervical HPV16 infection that either progressed to CIN3+ or cleared (not recorded which).

Comments on this clone: The read ends 3 residues early relative to the CDR3; the germline J gene fills the gap. The chain links TRBV20-1 to TRBJ2-3; TRBD2 matches at 10 bases. The trim removed 4 bases at V and 2 bases at J, leaving 6 bases unmatched. Germline values: CDR1 DFQATT, CDR2 SNEGSKA (reference sequence). The CDR3 length is 15 residues. CDR3 region: CSAIGLAVSTDTQYF. The part of the CDR3 DNA that was read is TGCAGTGCTATTGGACTAGCGGTGTCCACAGATACG.

A remark on this clone: The CDR3 goes on 3 residues after the read ends, and that part is filled in from the germline J gene. V usage is TRBV19 and J usage is TRBJ1-1, with D unclear. Germline assignment: CDR1 LNHDA and CDR2 SQIVND (reference sequence). V was cut by 7 bases and J by 2 bases, with 11 bases left in between. The CDR3 extends over 13 amino acids. CDR3 bases read: TGTGCCAGTAAAGACATTACTAACACTGAA. Its protein is CASKDITNTE. The entire CDR3 sequence reads CASKDITNTEAFF.

As concerns this clone: The read ends 3 residues before the CDR3 terminus; that terminus is restored from the germline J gene. This chain links TRBV11-2 with TRBJ2-2, with a weak D call TRBD1 (7 bases). The CDR3 runs to 15 residues. CDR1 and CDR2 (germline): SGHAT, FQNNGV. V was pared by 5 bases and J by 2 bases, with 12 bases between. Partial CDR3 DNA: TGTGCCAGCAGCCGCAGGGGGGTTAACACCGGGGAG. It codes for CASSRRGVNTGE. The whole CDR3 protein is CASSRRGVNTGELFF.

As regards this clone: Read sequence stops 3 residues before the CDR3 end, and the germline J gene provides the missing end. The V call is TRBV19, the J call TRBJ2-3, with TRBD2 matching over 11 bases. Germline CDR1 is LNHDA and CDR2 is SQIVND (reference sequence). The CDR3 totals 15 residues. The covered CDR3 bases are TGTGCCAGTAGCCCCCTCGGGACTAGCGGACAGACG. Its translation is CASSPLGTSGQT. The CDR3 as a whole reads CASSPLGTSGQTQYF.

Turning to this clone: The read ends 3 residues early relative to the CDR3; the germline J gene fills the gap. Other DNA sequences within the sample encode an identical CDR3. The chain carries TRBV30 and TRBJ1-2; D may be TRBD1 (5 bases). This CDR3 contains 11 residues. Germline V CDR1 and CDR2: GTSNPN, SVGIG (reference sequence). This chain's CDR3 is CAWSVPGGYTF. The CDR3 DNA, read in part, is TGTGCCTGGAGTGTCCCCGGGGGT.

The DNA read from the CDR3 is TGTGCCAGCAAAGCCCCAGGGGGCGAAAAA. It specifies CASKAPGGEK. The CDR3 in full is CASKAPGGEKLFF. V usage is TRBV11-1 and J usage is TRBJ1-4; TRBD1 agrees at 8 bases. The CDR3 is cut off 3 residues early in the read; its end comes from the germline J gene. V shed 7 bases and J 8 bases; nucleotides not matched to a gene: 6. This CDR3 has 13 residues. From germline, CDR1 is SGHAT and CDR2 FQDESV (reference sequence).

Turning to this clone: Read sequence stops 3 residues before the CDR3 end, and the germline J gene provides the missing end. This sequence joins TRBV6-2 or TRBV6-3 and TRBJ2-7; D is uncertain. The germline V gene has CDR1 MNHEY and CDR2 SVGEGT. The CDR3 totals 12 residues. V was clipped by 1 base and J by 6 bases, with 7 bases between them. CDR3 DNA (partial): TGTGCCAGCAGTTACTACGTGCGCGAG. Translating gives CASSYYVRE. The whole CDR3 region reads CASSYYVREQYF.

Turning to this clone: The CDR3 extends 3 residues past the end of the read, so its final part is completed from the germline J gene. The V and J genes are TRBV19 and TRBJ2-6; 7 bases match TRBD1. CDR3 length: 16 amino acids. With V trimmed by 3 bases and J by 3 bases, 5 bases remained unmatched. Looked up from germline, CDR1 is LNHDA and CDR2 is SQIVND (reference sequence). CDR3 sequence: CASSILQGHGANVLTF. The CDR3 DNA, read in part, is TGTGCCAGTAGTATTTTACAGGGGCATGGGGCCAACGTC.

For this clone: From the germline J gene comes the end of the CDR3, since the read stops 3 residues before it. The chain joins TRBV23-1 to TRBJ1-4; TRBD1 might be the D (5 bases). TRBV23-1 is an ORF; its function is uncertain. This CDR3 is built from 14 residues. V dropped 5 bases and J dropped 7 bases, with 14 bases sitting between them. The CDR3 sequence: CASSTGRVCEKLFF. CDR3 bases read: TGCGCCAGCAGTACTGGCAGGGTGTGTGAAAAA.

With respect to this clone: The read terminates 3 residues before the CDR3 end, so the remaining end is supplied by the germline J gene. This chain links TRBV30 with TRBJ2-1, with TRBD2 matching over 13 bases. This CDR3 contains 16 residues. Trimming cost V 3 bases and J 4 bases; bases outside gene matches: 6. CDR1 is GTSNPN, CDR2 SVGIG, per germline (reference sequence). The part of the CDR3 DNA that was read is TGTGCCTGGAGCCCACCGGGACTAGCGGGATACAATGAG. Protein product: CAWSPPGLAGYNE. The full CDR3 protein reads CAWSPPGLAGYNEQFF. The full variable domain, in which reference TRBV30 and TRBJ2-1 provide the parts outside the CDR3, is SQTIHQWPATLVQPVGSPLSLECTVEGTSNPNLYWYRQAAGRGLQLLFYSVGIGQISSEVPQNLSASRPQDRQFILSSKKLLLSDSGFYLCAWSPPGLAGYNEQFFGPGTRLTVL.

On this clone itself: The read ends 3 residues early relative to the CDR3; the germline J gene fills the gap. The chain carries TRBV7-2 and TRBJ1-5, with 7 bases fitting TRBD1. The junction had 9 bases not matched to a gene; V was cut back by 4 bases and J by 6 bases. This CDR3 spans 15 amino acids. Germline V gene data show CDR1 as SGHTA and CDR2 as FQGNSA. CDR3 sequence reads: CASSSRQGIGQPQHF. CDR3 DNA (partial): TGTGCCAGCAGCTCCCGACAGGGTATAGGTCAGCCC.

About this clone itself: The read terminates 3 residues before the CDR3 end, so the remaining end is supplied by the germline J gene. The chain has TRBV5-6 and TRBJ1-1; tentatively, D is TRBD1 (5 bases). Per the germline V gene, CDR1 is SGHDT and CDR2 is YYEEEE. The V gene lost 6 bases and the J gene lost 5 bases, with 17 bases spanning the gap. CDR3 size: 14 residues. The part of the CDR3 DNA that was read is TGTGCCAGCACCCTGTGGGGGGAAGAAACTGAA. It codes for CASTLWGEETE. In full, the CDR3 reads CASTLWGEETEAFF.